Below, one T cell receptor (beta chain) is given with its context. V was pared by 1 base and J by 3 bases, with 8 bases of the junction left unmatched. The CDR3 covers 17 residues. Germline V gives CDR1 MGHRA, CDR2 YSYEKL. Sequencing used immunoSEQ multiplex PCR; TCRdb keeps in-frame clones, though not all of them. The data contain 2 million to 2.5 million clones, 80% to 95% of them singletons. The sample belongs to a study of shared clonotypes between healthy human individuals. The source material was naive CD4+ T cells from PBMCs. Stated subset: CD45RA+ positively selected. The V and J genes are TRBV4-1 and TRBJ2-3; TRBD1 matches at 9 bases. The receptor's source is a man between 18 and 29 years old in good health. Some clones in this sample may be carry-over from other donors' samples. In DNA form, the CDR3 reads TGCGCCAGCAGCCAAGTTGCTGGGACAGGGAGGACAGATACGCAGTATTTT. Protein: CASSQVAGTGRTDTQYF.